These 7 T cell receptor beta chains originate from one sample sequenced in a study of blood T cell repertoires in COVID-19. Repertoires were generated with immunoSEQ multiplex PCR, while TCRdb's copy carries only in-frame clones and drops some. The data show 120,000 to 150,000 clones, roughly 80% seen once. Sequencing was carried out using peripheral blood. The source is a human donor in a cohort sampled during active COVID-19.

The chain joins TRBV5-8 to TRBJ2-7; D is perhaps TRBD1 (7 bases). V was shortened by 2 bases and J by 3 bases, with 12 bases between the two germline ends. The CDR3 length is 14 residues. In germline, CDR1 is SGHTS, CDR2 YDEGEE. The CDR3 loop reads CASSFGGTDYEQYF. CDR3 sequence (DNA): TGTGCCAGCAGCTTCGGCGGGACAGACTACGAGCAGTACTTC.

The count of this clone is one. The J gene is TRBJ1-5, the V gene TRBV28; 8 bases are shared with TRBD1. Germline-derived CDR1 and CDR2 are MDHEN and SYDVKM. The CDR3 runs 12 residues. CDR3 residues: CAAAGGLQPQHF. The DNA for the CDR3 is TGTGCGGCAGCAGGGGGCTTGCAGCCCCAGCATTTT. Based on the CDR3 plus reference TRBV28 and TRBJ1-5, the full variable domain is DVKVTQSSRYLVKRTGEKVFLECVQDMDHENMFWYRQDPGLGLRLIYFSYDVKMKEKGDIPEGYSVSREKKERFSLILESASTNQTSMYLCAAAGGLQPQHFGDGTRLSIL.

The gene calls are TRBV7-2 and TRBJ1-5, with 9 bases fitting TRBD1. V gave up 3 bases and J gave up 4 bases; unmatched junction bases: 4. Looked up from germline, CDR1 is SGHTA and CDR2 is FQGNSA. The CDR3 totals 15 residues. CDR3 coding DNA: TGTGCCAGCAGCTTCACAGGGGGCGGGAATCAGCCCCAGCATTTT. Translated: CASSFTGGGNQPQHF.

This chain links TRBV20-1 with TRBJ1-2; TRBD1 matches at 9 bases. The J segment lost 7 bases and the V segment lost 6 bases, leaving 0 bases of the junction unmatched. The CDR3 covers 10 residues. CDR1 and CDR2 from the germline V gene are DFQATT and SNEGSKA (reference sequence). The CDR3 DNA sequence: TGCAGTGCGACAGGGGGTGGCTACACCTTC. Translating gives CSATGGGYTF.

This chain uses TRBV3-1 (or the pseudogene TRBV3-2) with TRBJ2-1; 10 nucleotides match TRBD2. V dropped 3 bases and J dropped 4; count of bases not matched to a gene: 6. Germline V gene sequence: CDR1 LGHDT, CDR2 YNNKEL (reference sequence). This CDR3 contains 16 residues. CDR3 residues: CASSQGLAFVYNEQFF. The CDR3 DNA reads TGTGCCAGCAGCCAGGGACTAGCGTTTGTATACAATGAGCAGTTCTTC.

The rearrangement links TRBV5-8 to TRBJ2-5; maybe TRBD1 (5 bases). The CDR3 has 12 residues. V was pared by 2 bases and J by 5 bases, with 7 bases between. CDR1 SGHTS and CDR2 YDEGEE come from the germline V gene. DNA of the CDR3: TGTGCCAGCAGCTTCAGGGTTGAGACCCAGTACTTC. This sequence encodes CASSFRVETQYF.

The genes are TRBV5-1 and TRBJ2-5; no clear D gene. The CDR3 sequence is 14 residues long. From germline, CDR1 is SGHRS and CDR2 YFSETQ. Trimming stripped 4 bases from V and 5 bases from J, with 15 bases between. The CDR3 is CASSPEGALETQYF. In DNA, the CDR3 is TGCGCCAGCAGCCCCGAAGGAGCCCTCGAGACCCAGTACTTC.